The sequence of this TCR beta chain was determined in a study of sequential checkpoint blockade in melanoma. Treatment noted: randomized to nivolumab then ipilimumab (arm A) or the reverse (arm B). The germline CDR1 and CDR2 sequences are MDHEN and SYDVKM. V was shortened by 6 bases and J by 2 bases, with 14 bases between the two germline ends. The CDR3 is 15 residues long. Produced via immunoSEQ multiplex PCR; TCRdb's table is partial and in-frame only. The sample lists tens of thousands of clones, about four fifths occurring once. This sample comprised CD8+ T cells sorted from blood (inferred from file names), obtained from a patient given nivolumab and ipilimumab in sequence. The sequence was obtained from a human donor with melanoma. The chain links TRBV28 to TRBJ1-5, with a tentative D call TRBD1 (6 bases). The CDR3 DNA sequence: TGTGCCAGCAGGACAGGAATGGGAGGCAATCAGCCCCAGCATTTT. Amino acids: CASRTGMGGNQPQHF.